The present T cell receptor (beta chain) was sequenced within a study of T cells after yellow fever vaccination. Broader study findings: Booster samples showed a return of most primary-vaccination clones (under 98% CD4, approximately 90% CD8).

Germline V gene lookup returns CDR1 LGHNA and CDR2 YNFKEQ. V was cut by 7 bases and J by 3 bases, with 10 bases left in between. This CDR3 region has 12 residues. Via MiXCR, TCRdb re-called the 5' RACE reads, giving one row per CDR3 protein. Among over 25,000 distinct CDR3 sequences listed, approximately 10% were seen once. The sequencing used PBMCs, either bulk or a sorted T-cell subset (CD4+, CD8+, memory, or dextramer-sorted; not recorded which), collected roughly 14 days after the first yellow fever vaccination. The chain joins TRBV4-2 to TRBJ2-7, with D perhaps TRBD1 or TRBD2 (5 bases each). This TCR was sampled from a man younger than 35 who received the YFV17D yellow fever vaccine. The CDR3 loop reads CASIRDGYEQYF. CDR3 in DNA: TGTGCCAGCATCCGGGACGGCTACGAGCAGTACTTC.